This is a list of T cell receptor beta chains from one sample in a study of OX40 agonist ivuxolimab in advanced cancers. The table came from immunoSEQ multiplex PCR; TCRdb's copy has only in-frame clones and leaves some out. This sample has tens of thousands of clones, with 70% to 90% found just once. This specimen was CD4+ or CD8+ T cells sorted from blood, taken in a trial of the OX40 agonist ivuxolimab. These receptors were taken from an adult with an advanced solid tumor such as melanoma, head and neck, liver or kidney cancer. Both conserved end residues are part of each CDR3. The D gene is left open where the match is weak. Size is stated for part of the rows, as once, few or many counts, or as a class when the clone is expanded.

>TRBJ2-1|NA|TRBV7-9|NA
TGTGCCAGCAGCTTAGTGGGGGGTAGCCTCTTC
CASSLVGGSLF
>TRBJ1-1|NA|TRBV29-1|TRBD1
TGCAGCGCACTGACAGGGTTGAACACTGAAGCTTTCTTT
CSALTGLNTEAFF
>TRBJ2-1|NA|TRBV14|TRBD2
TGTGCCAGCAGCCAAGAGAGGATAGCGGGAGGGGATGAGCAGTTCTTC
CASSQERIAGGDEQFF
>TRBJ2-2|once|TRBV19|NA
TGTGCCAGTAGGAATACAGGGAATGCTGTCACCGGGGAGCTGTTTTTT
CASRNTGNAVTGELFF
>TRBJ1-2|NA|TRBV7-2|NA
TGTGCCAGCAGCTTAGGAGGCGACCGGGCGCGGGGCTACACCTTC
CASSLGGDRARGYTF
>TRBJ2-1|NA|TRBV2|TRBD2
TGTGCCTTAGACTTGGGACTAGCGACAAATGAGCAGTTCTTC
CALDLGLATNEQFF
>TRBJ2-3|NA|TRBV11-2|NA
TGTGCCAGCAGCTCCCCACTAGTCCCTGGGGTCACAGATACGCAGTATTTT
CASSSPLVPGVTDTQYF
>TRBJ1-5|NA|TRBV6-6|NA
TGTGCCAGCAGTTACTTGCCGGGGGGGAGCCAGCCCCAGCATTTT
CASSYLPGGSQPQHF
>TRBJ2-2|few|TRBV2|TRBD1
TGTGCCAGCAGTTGGACAGGGGTGACCGGGGAGCTGTTTTTT
CASSWTGVTGELFF
>TRBJ2-1|NA|TRBV28|NA
TGTGCCAGCACCTCGGGACATAGCTCCTACAATGAGCAGTTCTTC
CASTSGHSSYNEQFF
>TRBJ2-1|NA|TRBV5-8|NA
TGCGCCAGCAGCTTGGGGTTAGTTGGGAATGAGCAGTTCTTC
CASSLGLVGNEQFF
>TRBJ2-1|once|TRBV10-1|NA
TGCGCCAGCAGTGAGTCGTACAATGAGCAGTTCTTC
CASSESYNEQFF
>TRBJ1-2|few|TRBV18|TRBD1
TGTGCCAGCTCACCACCCTCGGACAGGGGGAATGGCTACACCTTC
CASSPPSDRGNGYTF
>TRBJ2-1|few|TRBV5-8|TRBD2
TGTGCCAGCAGCCCCGGGACTAGCAAAGACAATGAGCAGTTCTTC
CASSPGTSKDNEQFF
>TRBJ1-6|NA|TRBV4-1|NA
TGCGCCAGCAGCCAAGACCACCGCAACAGGGTTAGTTCACCCCTCCACTTT
CASSQDHRNRVSSPLHF
>TRBJ2-5|NA|TRBV27|NA
TGTGCCAGCAGGCGAACTAGCACCGAGACCCAGTACTTC
CASRRTSTETQYF
>TRBJ2-7|NA|TRBV2|NA
TGTGCCAGCAGCCAGAGGACTTCCACAGGCGAGCAGTACTTC
CASSQRTSTGEQYF
>TRBJ2-6|NA|TRBV6-7|NA
TGTGCCAGCAGTGAAAGCAGGGGCCCTGGGGCCAACGTCCTGACTTTC
CASSESRGPGANVLTF
>TRBJ2-3|NA|TRBV18|NA
TGTGCCAGCTCACCAATCGGGCAAGGGAAGCCAGATACGCAGTATTTT
CASSPIGQGKPDTQYF
>TRBJ2-7|once|TRBV4-3|TRBD1
TGCGCCAGCAGCCAAGATTGGGACAGGGGACGCACCTACGAGCAGTACTTC
CASSQDWDRGRTYEQYF
>TRBJ2-1|NA|TRBV6-1|TRBD2
TGTGCCAGCAGTGCCGATGGGAGGGCCTCTTACAATGAGCAGTTCTTC
CASSADGRASYNEQFF
>TRBJ2-7|NA|TRBV5-8|TRBD1
TGTGCCAGCAGCTTGGATTTCGGGACAGGGGTCTACGAGCAGTACTTC
CASSLDFGTGVYEQYF
>TRBJ2-2|NA|TRBV5-4|TRBD1
TGTGCCAGCAGCCCGTGGGGGACAGGGTACACCGGGGAGCTGTTTTTT
CASSPWGTGYTGELFF
>TRBJ2-2|NA|TRBV7-2|TRBD2
TGTGCCAGCAGCTTAGCACTAGCGGGCACCGGGGAGCTGTTTTTT
CASSLALAGTGELFF